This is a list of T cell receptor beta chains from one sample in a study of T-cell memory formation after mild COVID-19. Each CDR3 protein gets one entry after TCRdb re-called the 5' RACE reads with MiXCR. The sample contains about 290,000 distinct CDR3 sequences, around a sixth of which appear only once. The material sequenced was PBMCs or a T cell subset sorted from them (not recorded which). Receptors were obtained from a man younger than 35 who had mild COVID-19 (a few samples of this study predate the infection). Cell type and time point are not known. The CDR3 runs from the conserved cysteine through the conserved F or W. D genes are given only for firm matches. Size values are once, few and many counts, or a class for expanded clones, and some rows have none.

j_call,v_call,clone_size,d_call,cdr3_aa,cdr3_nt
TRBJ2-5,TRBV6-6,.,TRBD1,CASSLLDGTGETQYF,TGTGCCAGCAGCCTACTGGACGGGACAGGAGAGACCCAGTACTTC
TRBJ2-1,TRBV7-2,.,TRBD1,CASSFLGGVGNEQFF,TGTGCCAGCAGCTTCCTAGGGGGCGTGGGCAATGAGCAGTTCTTC
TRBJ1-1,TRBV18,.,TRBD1,CASSPPLRDSRTYTEAFF,TGTGCCAGCTCACCACCGCTCCGGGACAGTAGAACCTACACTGAAGCTTTCTTT
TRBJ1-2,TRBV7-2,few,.,CASSLALTPPRIYGYTFGSIF,.
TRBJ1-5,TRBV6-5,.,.,CASSPPGGLATQHF,TGTGCCAGCAGTCCCCCGGGGGGGCTGGCAACCCAGCATTTT
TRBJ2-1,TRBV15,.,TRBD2,CATSRDLPSGGVNEQFF,TGTGCCACCAGCAGAGATCTTCCTAGCGGGGGGGTAAATGAGCAGTTCTTC
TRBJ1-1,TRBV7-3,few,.,CASSMMGRNTEAFF,TGTGCCAGCAGCATGATGGGACGGAACACTGAAGCTTTCTTT
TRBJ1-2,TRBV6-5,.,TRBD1,CASRRQGADAYTF,TGTGCCAGCAGACGACAGGGGGCAGATGCCTACACCTTC
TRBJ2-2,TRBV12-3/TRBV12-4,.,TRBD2,CASSAAGGRTGELFF,TGTGCCAGCAGTGCAGCGGGGGGGCGGACCGGGGAGCTGTTTTTT
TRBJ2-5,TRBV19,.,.,CATQKTRPRGERETQYF,TGTGCCACCCAGAAGACCCGTCCCCGAGGAGAACGTGAGACCCAGTACTTC
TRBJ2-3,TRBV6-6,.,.,CASRAYGGLSTDTQYF,TGTGCCAGCAGAGCGTACGGGGGCCTTAGCACAGATACGCAGTATTTT
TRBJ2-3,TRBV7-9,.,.,CASPPWAGADTQYF,TGTGCCAGCCCCCCTTGGGCGGGGGCGGATACGCAGTATTTT
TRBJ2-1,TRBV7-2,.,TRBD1,CASSVTGYEQFF,TGTGCCAGCAGCGTGACAGGGTACGAGCAGTTCTTC
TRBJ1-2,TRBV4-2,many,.,CASSQEGYGYTF,TGTGCCAGCAGCCAGGAGGGGTATGGCTACACCTTC
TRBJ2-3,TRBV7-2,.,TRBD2,CASSLSGGPDGNTQYF,TGTGCCAGCAGCCTTAGCGGGGGGCCAGACGGAAATACGCAGTATTTT
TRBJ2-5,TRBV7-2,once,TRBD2,CASSLLGGGEETQYF,TGTGCCAGCAGCTTACTAGGCGGGGGTGAAGAGACCCAGTACTTC
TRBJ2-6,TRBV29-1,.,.,CSVEPESSGANVLTF,TGCAGCGTTGAACCTGAGTCAAGTGGGGCCAACGTCCTGACTTTC
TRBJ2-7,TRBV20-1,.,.,CSALWTTGAYEQYF,TGCAGTGCTCTCTGGACTACGGGAGCCTACGAGCAGTACTTC
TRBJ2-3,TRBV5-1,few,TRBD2,CASSLVAGVYSTDTQYF,TGCGCCAGCAGCTTGGTAGCGGGGGTGTACAGCACAGATACGCAGTATTTT
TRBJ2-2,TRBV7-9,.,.,CASSATTTGTGELFF,TGTGCCAGCAGCGCCACTACGACGGGCACCGGGGAGCTGTTTTTT
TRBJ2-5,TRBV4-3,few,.,CASSQEPWHQGTQYF,TGCGCCAGCAGCCAAGAGCCCTGGCATCAGGGGACCCAGTACTTC
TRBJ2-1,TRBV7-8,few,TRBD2,CASSPRTSYNEQFF,TGTGCCAGCAGCCCAAGGACTAGCTACAATGAGCAGTTCTTC
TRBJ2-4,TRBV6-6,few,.,CASRPLVDHKNIQYF,TGTGCCAGCAGGCCGTTGGTAGACCACAAAAACATTCAGTACTTC
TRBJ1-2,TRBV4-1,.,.,CASSQESRQSYGYTF,TGCGCCAGCAGCCAAGAATCGCGGCAGAGCTATGGCTACACCTTC
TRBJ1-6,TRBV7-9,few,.,CASSQGPTYNSPLHF,TGTGCCAGCAGTCAGGGACCCACCTATAATTCACCCCTCCACTTT
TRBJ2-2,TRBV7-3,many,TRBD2,CASRPPGLAVAGELFF,TGTGCCAGCAGGCCACCGGGACTAGCTGTCGCCGGGGAGCTGTTTTTT
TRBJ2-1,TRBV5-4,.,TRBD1,CASSWDREFYNEQFF,TGTGCCAGCAGCTGGGACAGGGAGTTTTACAATGAGCAGTTCTTC
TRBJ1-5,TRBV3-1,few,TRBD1,CASSQDATGGNQPQHF,TGTGCCAGCAGCCAAGACGCTACAGGGGGCAATCAGCCCCAGCATTTT